This T cell receptor beta chain came from a study of metastatic and nonmetastatic thyroid tumors. With V trimmed by 0 bases and J by 7 bases, 12 bases remained unmatched. This CDR3 has 16 residues. CDR1 and CDR2 (germline): SGHRS, YFSETQ. As handled by the study authors: Clinicopathological groups differed in CDR3, with these differences serving to build a distant-metastasis classifier for papillary thyroid cancer. TCRdb recomputed clones from the PCR reads via MiXCR. These V and J calls are TCRdb output, not the study's own analysis. The sample yields 45,000 or so clones, less than 5% seen once. No patient received treatment before thyroid surgery.

The chain combines TRBV5-1 with TRBJ1-1; 7 nucleotides agree with TRBD1. Sequenced material: blood. This clonotype originated in a female donor with papillary thyroid cancer or a benign thyroid nodule (not recorded which). Some clones in this sample may be carry-over from other donors' samples. CDR3 DNA sequence: TGCGCCAGCAGCTTGGGTGAGGGGCCCAGGGGGGATGAAGCTTTCTTT. Its protein product is CASSLGEGPRGDEAFF.